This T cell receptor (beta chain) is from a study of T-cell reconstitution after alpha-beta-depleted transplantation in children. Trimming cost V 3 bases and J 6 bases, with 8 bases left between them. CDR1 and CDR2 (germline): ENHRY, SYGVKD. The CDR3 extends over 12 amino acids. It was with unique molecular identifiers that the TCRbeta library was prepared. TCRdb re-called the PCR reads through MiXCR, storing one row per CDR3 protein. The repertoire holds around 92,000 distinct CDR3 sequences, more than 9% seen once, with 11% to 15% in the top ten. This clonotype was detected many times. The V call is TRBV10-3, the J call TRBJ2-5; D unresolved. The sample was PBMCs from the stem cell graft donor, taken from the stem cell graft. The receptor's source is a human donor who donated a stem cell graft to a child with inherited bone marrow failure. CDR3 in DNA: TGTGCCATCAGTGACGAAGGAAAGACCCAGTACTTC. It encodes CAISDEGKTQYF.